One T cell receptor (beta chain) is described in this entry. The antigen is not known. CDR3 length: 16 residues. Germline V gene data show CDR1 as SGHTA and CDR2 as FQGNSA. Trimming cost V 1 base and J 6 bases, with 15 bases left between them. The sample originates from a study of cytomegalovirus exposure and HLA in healthy donors. The study, taken as a whole, reports: TCR beta chains numbering 164 were designated cytomegalovirus-associated. Certain indistinguishable V segments, among them TRBV6-2 and TRBV6-3, were excluded.

With 60 Vbeta and 13 Jbeta primers, the PCR was carried out. As handled by the study authors: In a later analysis, the count reached 76 million or so unique TCR beta chains, with about 12 million shared. The repertoire was sequenced with immunoSEQ multiplex PCR; TCRdb's copy has only in-frame clones and lacks some. For V, J and clone size, that table is used; D and trimming come from the DNA. The top ten hold approximately 1.8% of the sample, which has 100,000 to 150,000 clones, about 81% seen once. V usage is TRBV7-2 and J usage is TRBJ1-4, with D hard to call. The TCR was taken from a man aged 35 to 55 in good health and CMV-seronegative. Sequenced sample: PBMCs. CDR3 DNA: TGTGCCAGCAGCTTAGTTCCGTCGGTCGTGGATGAAAAACTGTTTTTT. Protein: CASSLVPSVVDEKLFF.